This T cell receptor (beta chain) came from a study of blood T cell repertoires in COVID-19. Study context: Sites in the United States, Italy and Spain provided acute and convalescent COVID-19 samples. The analysed material was cDNA or gDNA that came from T cells, B-cell-depleted T cells, or PBMCs.

This clone has only one observation. Libraries were prepared by immunoSEQ multiplex PCR; TCRdb keeps only in-frame clonotypes and omits some of them. The sample has 100,000 to 150,000 clones, about three quarters seen once. V gave up 8 bases and J gave up 7 bases, with 12 bases separating them. The CDR3 runs to 13 residues. The germline CDR1 and CDR2 sequences are LNHDA and SQIVND (reference sequence). V gene TRBV19 combines with J gene TRBJ1-6; D might be TRBD1 (5 bases). Material for sequencing was peripheral blood. This receptor was taken from a human donor with acute or convalescent COVID-19. The donor label of this sample is uncertain. CDR3 DNA: TGTGCCAGTTCCGACGACAGCAATTCACCCCTCCACTTT. Protein: CASSDDSNSPLHF.